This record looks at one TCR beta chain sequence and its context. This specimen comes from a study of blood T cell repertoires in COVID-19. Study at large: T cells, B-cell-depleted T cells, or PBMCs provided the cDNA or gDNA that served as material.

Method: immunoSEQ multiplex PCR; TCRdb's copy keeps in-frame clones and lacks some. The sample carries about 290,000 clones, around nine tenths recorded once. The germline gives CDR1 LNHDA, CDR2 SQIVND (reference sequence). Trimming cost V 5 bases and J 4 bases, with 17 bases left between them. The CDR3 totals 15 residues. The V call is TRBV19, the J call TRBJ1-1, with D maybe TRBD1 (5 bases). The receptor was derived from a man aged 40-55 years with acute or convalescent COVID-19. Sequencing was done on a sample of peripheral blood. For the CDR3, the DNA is TGTGCCAGTAGTCCCCGGCGGGGAGGGGTCACTGAAGCTTTCTTT. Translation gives CASSPRRGGVTEAFF.